Below are 18 T cell receptor beta chains sequenced from a single sample in a study of cytomegalovirus exposure and HLA in healthy donors. Both 60 Vbeta primers and 13 Jbeta primers went into the PCR. Profiling relied on immunoSEQ multiplex PCR, and the TCRdb table lists in-frame clones only, not all of them. The data hold around 130,000 clones, with 81% observed a single time. Sequencing was performed on PBMCs. Receptors originate from a man in his late teens or twenties in good health and CMV-seronegative.

The CDR3 DNA reads as TGTGCCTGGAAGACAGGGACTTACGAGCAGTACTTC. It codes for CAWKTGTYEQYF. The genes are TRBV30 and TRBJ2-7; perhaps TRBD1 as D (7 bases). Germline V gene sequence: CDR1 GTSNPN, CDR2 SVGIG (reference sequence). The CDR3 spans 12 residues. The ends were cut back, 4 bases at V and 4 bases at J, with 11 bases in the middle. Drawing the rest from reference TRBV30 and TRBJ2-7, the complete variable domain is SQTIHQWPATLVQPVGSPLSLECTVEGTSNPNLYWYRQAAGRGLQLLFYSVGIGQISSEVPQNLSASRPQDRQFILSSKKLLLSDSGFYLCAWKTGTYEQYFGPGTRLTVT.

As DNA, the CDR3 is TGTGCCTGGACCGCCGGGACTAGCGGATACTACGAGCAGTACTTC. Encoded protein: CAWTAGTSGYYEQYF. V and J are TRBV30 and TRBJ2-7; TRBD2 matches at 11 bases. J was trimmed by 3 bases and V by 4 bases; bases with no gene match: 8. Germline CDR1 reads GTSNPN; CDR2 reads SVGIG (reference sequence). The CDR3 sequence is 15 residues long.

V is TRBV4-2 and J is TRBJ2-3; D is undetermined. CDR1 and CDR2 from the germline V gene are LGHNA and YNFKEQ. V shed 0 bases and J shed 5 bases, with 12 bases lying between them. CDR3 length: 15 amino acids. The CDR3 protein is CASSQEHMPRDTQYF. CDR3 nucleotides: TGTGCCAGCAGCCAAGAACATATGCCTAGAGATACGCAGTATTTT.

The J gene is TRBJ2-7, the V gene TRBV25-1; possible D gene TRBD1, 7 bases. The V gene lost 8 bases and the J gene lost 2 bases, with 13 bases spanning the gap. Germline V lookup: CDR1 MGHDK, CDR2 SYGVNS. The CDR3 covers 13 residues. CDR3 bases: TGTGCCAGCCGACAGGGAGGAACCTACGAGCAGTACTTC. It translates to CASRQGGTYEQYF.

The genes are TRBV7-9 and TRBJ1-2; TRBD1 is a possible D gene (6 bases). V was shortened by 5 bases and J by 5 bases, with 21 bases between the two germline ends. CDR1 and CDR2 from the germline V gene are SEHNR and FQNEAQ (reference sequence). The CDR3 extends over 16 amino acids. The CDR3 here is CASSKRYDRIFYGYTF. For the CDR3, the DNA is TGTGCCAGCAGCAAACGTTATGACAGGATCTTTTATGGCTACACCTTC.

CDR3 coding DNA: TGTGCCGATCAAGGGGGGGCCCGTAATGGCTACACCTTC. As protein: CADQGGARNGYTF. This rearrangement joins TRBV2 to TRBJ1-2, with a tentative D call TRBD1 (6 bases). The ends were cut back, 11 bases at V and 6 bases at J, with 19 bases in the middle. Germline CDR1 reads SNHLY; CDR2 reads FYNNEI. The CDR3 sequence is 13 residues long.

The V and J genes are TRBV7-2 and TRBJ1-2; D not resolved. The V and J ends lost 4 bases and 5 bases respectively, with 14 bases between them. Germline CDR1 reads SGHTA; CDR2 reads FQGNSA. This CDR3 comprises 14 residues. The CDR3 reads CASSSAPLLYGYTF. The DNA of the CDR3 is TGTGCCAGCAGCTCCGCACCTCTCCTATATGGCTACACCTTC.

V usage is TRBV5-4 and J usage is TRBJ1-2; D is uncertain. The V end was cut by 4 bases, the J end by 5 bases, with 9 bases between. The CDR3 runs to 12 residues. CDR1 is SGHNT, CDR2 YYREEE, per germline (reference sequence). CDR3 sequence: CASSLYGYGYTF. In DNA form, the CDR3 reads TGTGCCAGCAGCCTGTACGGGTATGGCTACACCTTC.

This clone appeared a single time. This chain uses TRBV10-2 with TRBJ2-2, with unresolved D. V gave up 7 bases and J gave up 0 bases, with 6 bases separating them. The CDR3 totals 13 residues. CDR1 is WSHSY and CDR2 is SAAADI in the germline V gene. CDR3 loop: CASIASNTGELFF. CDR3 coding DNA: TGCGCCAGCATAGCATCGAACACCGGGGAGCTGTTTTTT.

The chain employs TRBV7-2 and TRBJ2-1; 8 bases line up with TRBD2. With V trimmed by 0 bases and J by 8 bases, 9 bases remained unmatched. CDR1 and CDR2 from the germline V gene are SGHTA and FQGNSA. CDR3 size: 16 residues. The CDR3 reads CASSLAPSGGWDEQFF. In DNA form, the CDR3 reads TGTGCCAGCAGCTTAGCGCCCAGCGGGGGATGGGATGAGCAGTTCTTC.

The chain links TRBV6-1 to TRBJ2-5; D unresolved. The CDR3 runs 15 residues. Trimming took 6 bases from V and 1 from J, leaving 15 bases between them. Germline CDR1 reads MNHNS; CDR2 reads SASEGT. The CDR3 region is CASSRGDRSQETQYF. CDR3 bases: TGTGCCAGCAGCCGCGGTGACCGCAGCCAAGAGACCCAGTACTTC.

The chain combines TRBV30 with TRBJ2-2, with D possibly matching TRBD1 (5 bases). The CDR3 totals 12 residues. CDR1 GTSNPN and CDR2 SVGIG come from the germline V gene (reference sequence). Trimming cost V 4 bases and J 4 bases, with 7 bases left between them. The CDR3 region has the DNA TGTGCCTGGAATAGGGGCACCGGGGAGCTGTTTTTT. It encodes CAWNRGTGELFF.

This clone has a handful of counts. The CDR3 bases are TGTGCCATCAGTGAGACCATCAGGGATGAGAGCAATCAGCCCCAGCATTTT. Its translation is CAISETIRDESNQPQHF. V and J are TRBV10-3 and TRBJ1-5, with D maybe TRBD1 (5 bases). Trimming cost V 2 bases and J 1 base, with 15 bases left between them. The germline V gene encodes CDR1 ENHRY and CDR2 SYGVKD. The CDR3 is 17 residues long.

This clone has a handful of counts. Here the CDR3 reads CARSSSPTLETQYF. DNA for the CDR3: TGTGCCAGGTCGAGTAGTCCTACTCTCGAGACCCAGTACTTC. This sequence joins TRBV2 and TRBJ2-5; no definite D call. The CDR3 extends over 14 amino acids. V lost 9 bases and J lost 5, with 19 bases in between. Germline-derived CDR1 and CDR2 are SNHLY and FYNNEI.

The chain combines TRBV7-9 with TRBJ2-1, with 8 bases identical to TRBD2. Germline CDR1 reads SEHNR; CDR2 reads FQNEAQ (reference sequence). The trim removed 3 bases at V and 8 bases at J, leaving 15 bases unmatched. The CDR3 sequence is 17 residues long. The CDR3 loop is CASSLGLGRGELDEQFF. CDR3 nucleotide sequence: TGTGCCAGCAGCTTGGGCCTAGGGCGGGGGGAGTTGGATGAGCAGTTCTTC.

V gene TRBV18 combines with J gene TRBJ2-3, with 7 bases that match TRBD2. J was trimmed by 4 bases and V by 5 bases; bases with no gene match: 9. This CDR3 is built from 15 residues. Per the germline V gene, CDR1 is KGHSH and CDR2 is LQKENI. The CDR3 spells CASSSTNAGADTQYF. CDR3 sequence (DNA): TGTGCCAGCTCATCAACCAATGCGGGGGCAGATACGCAGTATTTT.

This clone showed up just a few times. The chain recombines TRBV5-1 with TRBJ2-1, with 10 bases lining up with TRBD1. J gave up 7 bases and V 0 bases, and 10 bases lay outside the gene matches. Per germline, CDR1 SGHRS and CDR2 YFSETQ. There are 17 residues in the CDR3. The CDR3 DNA is TGCGCCAGCAGCTTGGATCTCGGACAGGGGGTGTTGAATGAGCAGTTCTTC. It yields the protein CASSLDLGQGVLNEQFF.

The rearrangement joins TRBV9 to TRBJ2-7, with 7 nucleotides matching TRBD2. CDR1 and CDR2 (germline): SGDLS, YYNGEE. Trimming cost V 0 bases and J 2 bases; bases outside gene matches: 8. The CDR3 extends over 16 amino acids. The CDR3 DNA sequence: TGTGCCAGCAGCGTAGGGAGCGGGGTCAGGGCCTACGAGCAGTACTTC. Translated: CASSVGSGVRAYEQYF.